These T cell receptor beta chains were read from a single sample in a study of T cell responses to AZD1222 COVID-19 vaccine. Here immunoSEQ multiplex PCR was the method, and the copy in TCRdb shows in-frame clones only, minus some. The profile covers about 150,000 clones, with over 70% appearing a single time and roughly a tenth taken by the ten largest. The sequencing here drew on peripheral blood, taken 28 days after the second AZD1222 dose. These TCRs come from an adult who received the AZD1222 COVID-19 vaccine. CDR3s include the opening cysteine and the closing phenylalanine or tryptophan. The order of the fields is CDR3 protein, CDR3 DNA, J gene, D gene, V gene, clone size, CDR3 length. A D gene is named only where the DNA matches it firmly. The size entry is marked missing in some rows and otherwise reads once, few, many or a size class.

CASTSFTDYEQYF TGTGCCAGCACCTCGTTTACGGACTACGAGCAGTACTTC TRBJ2-7 . TRBV7-9 few 13
CASSASGTQETQYF TGTGCCAGCAGCGCATCCGGGACCCAAGAGACCCAGTACTTC TRBJ2-5 . TRBV7-9 . 14
CASTGSTNQPQHF TGTGCCAGCACCGGGAGCACCAATCAGCCCCAGCATTTT TRBJ1-5 . TRBV28 . 13
CASTDQGQAYNEQFF TGTGCCAGCACGGACCAGGGACAGGCTTACAATGAGCAGTTCTTC TRBJ2-1 TRBD1 TRBV28 . 15
CASSLSPVVGGTEAFF TGTGCCAGCAGTTTGTCCCCGGTCGTCGGGGGAACTGAAGCTTTCTTT TRBJ1-1 . TRBV6-5 . 16
CASSGGVATHYNEQFF TGTGCCAGCAGCGGCGGGGTAGCAACCCATTACAATGAGCAGTTCTTC TRBJ2-1 . TRBV7-2 few 16
CASSLSLGQGTEKLFF TGTGCCAGCAGTTTAAGTCTGGGGCAGGGTACGGAAAAACTGTTTTTT TRBJ1-4 . TRBV28 . 16
CASSYTPPGQYGYTF TGTGCCAGCAGTTACACCCCTCCGGGACAGTATGGCTACACCTTC TRBJ1-2 TRBD1 TRBV6-5 . 15
CASSDSSSQGLGYEQYF TGTGCCAGCAGTGACTCGTCCTCTCAGGGGTTAGGCTACGAGCAGTACTTC TRBJ2-7 . TRBV6-4 . 17
CASSSGLAGGLLNTGELFF TGTGCCAGCTCCTCGGGACTAGCGGGAGGACTCTTGAACACCGGGGAGCTGTTTTTT TRBJ2-2 TRBD2 TRBV19 . 19
CASSLGDTLSEPQHF TGTGCCAGCAGCTTAGGGGACACGCTCAGCGAGCCCCAGCATTTT TRBJ1-5 . TRBV7-9 . 15
CASSSRGEKLFF TGCGCCAGCAGCTCCCGGGGTGAAAAACTGTTTTTT TRBJ1-4 . TRBV5-1 . 12
CASSYSSNTEAFF TGTGCCAGCAGTTACAGCAGCAACACTGAAGCTTTCTTT TRBJ1-1 . TRBV6-6 . 13
CASSLGQEPLTGANVLTF TGTGCCAGCAGCTTAGGTCAGGAGCCTCTCACTGGGGCCAACGTCCTGACTTTC TRBJ2-6 . TRBV5-8 . 18
CASSGNSGAQETQYF TGTGCCAGCAGTGGTAATTCGGGGGCCCAAGAGACCCAGTACTTC TRBJ2-5 . TRBV2 . 15
CASPNYGYTF TGCGCCAGCCCGAACTATGGCTACACCTTC TRBJ1-2 . TRBV23-1 . 10
CASSYRLSNQPQHF TGTGCCAGTAGTTATCGGCTTAGCAATCAGCCCCAGCATTTT TRBJ1-5 . TRBV19 . 14
CASSRVAQGLHNEQFF TGTGCCAGCTCCCGAGTCGCCCAGGGCTTACACAATGAGCAGTTCTTC TRBJ2-1 . TRBV27 . 16
CASSYTQGGLNTEAFF TGTGCCAGCAGTTACACCCAAGGGGGCTTGAACACTGAAGCTTTCTTT TRBJ1-1 TRBD1 TRBV6-2/TRBV6-3 . 16
CATSRGDGAGTDTQYF TGTGCCACCAGCAGAGGCGATGGGGCAGGCACAGATACGCAGTATTTT TRBJ2-3 . TRBV15 . 16
CASSRQGRSTDTQYF TGTGCCAGCAGTCGACAGGGGCGAAGCACAGATACGCAGTATTTT TRBJ2-3 TRBD1 TRBV28 . 15
CSASTGYEQYF TGCAGTGCAAGCACAGGGTACGAGCAGTACTTC TRBJ2-7 . TRBV20-1 . 11
CASSVDRDNSPLHF TGTGCCAGCTCAGTGGACAGGGATAATTCACCCCTCCACTTT TRBJ1-6 TRBD1 TRBV18 . 14
CASKGRTEAFF TGTGCCAGCAAAGGACGCACTGAAGCTTTCTTT TRBJ1-1 . TRBV27 . 11
CASSQDVREADTQYF TGCGCCAGCAGCCAAGATGTGCGGGAGGCGGATACGCAGTATTTT TRBJ2-3 TRBD2 TRBV4-3 . 15
CASSSPGPNTGELFF TGTGCCAGCAGTTCTCCGGGGCCGAACACCGGGGAGCTGTTTTTT TRBJ2-2 . TRBV28 few 15
CASSVEGSTGELFF TGTGCCAGCAGCGTCGAGGGTTCCACCGGGGAGCTGTTTTTT TRBJ2-2 . TRBV9 . 14
CASSPGQGRTDTQYF TGTGCCAGCTCACCCGGACAGGGACGAACAGATACGCAGTATTTT TRBJ2-3 TRBD1 TRBV18 . 15
CSVGRTNTGELFF TGCAGCGTTGGACGGACGAACACCGGGGAGCTGTTTTTT TRBJ2-2 . TRBV29-1 once 13
CASSLINQELFF TGTGCCAGCAGCTTGATTAATCAGGAGCTGTTTTTT TRBJ2-2 . TRBV5-6 . 12
CSALPRALGTEAFF TGCAGCGCCCTCCCCCGGGCCCTAGGGACTGAAGCTTTCTTT TRBJ1-1 . TRBV29-1 . 14
CASSVQMNTEAFF TGTGCCAGCAGCGTCCAGATGAACACTGAAGCTTTCTTT TRBJ1-1 . TRBV6-4 . 13
CASSLGEGLLYEQYF TGTGCCAGCAGCTTAGGGGAGGGACTTCTCTACGAGCAGTACTTC TRBJ2-7 TRBD2 TRBV7-2 . 15
CASSPGVSGREETQYF TGTGCCAGCAGCCCCGGTGTTAGCGGGAGAGAAGAGACCCAGTACTTC TRBJ2-5 TRBD2 TRBV2 . 16
CASSTGGLAGGFKDTQYF TGTGCCAGCAGTACCGGGGGACTAGCGGGAGGCTTTAAAGATACGCAGTATTTT TRBJ2-3 TRBD2 TRBV28 . 18
CASSIPGGTDTQYF TGTGCCAGTAGTATTCCAGGGGGGACAGATACGCAGTATTTT TRBJ2-3 . TRBV19 . 14
CASGTTTRETQYF TGTGCCAGCGGCACCACCACGAGGGAGACCCAGTACTTC TRBJ2-5 . TRBV28 . 13
CASSHPTGNYNSPLHF TGTGCCAGCAGCCACCCGACAGGCAACTATAATTCACCCCTCCACTTT TRBJ1-6 . TRBV5-6 . 16
CSARDVPYQETQYF TGCAGCGCCAGGGACGTACCGTACCAAGAGACCCAGTACTTC TRBJ2-5 . TRBV29-1 . 14
CASSLSQLLPYEQYF TGTGCCAGCAGTTTATCACAGCTACTCCCCTACGAGCAGTACTTC TRBJ2-7 . TRBV28 . 15
CASSGGAHNQPQHF TGCGCCAGCAGTGGGGGGGCTCACAATCAGCCCCAGCATTTT TRBJ1-5 . TRBV10-1 . 14
CASSDAIGRAYEQYF TGTGCCAGCAGTGATGCAATTGGCAGGGCCTACGAGCAGTACTTC TRBJ2-7 . TRBV6-1 . 15
CASRLDRGSNQPQHF TGTGCCAGTAGGCTGGACAGGGGAAGCAATCAGCCCCAGCATTTT TRBJ1-5 TRBD1 TRBV19 . 15
CASSSPALNTEAFF TGTGCCAGCAGCTCCCCAGCACTGAACACTGAAGCTTTCTTT TRBJ1-1 . TRBV27 . 14
CASSQTTEAFF TGTGCCAGCAGCCAGACCACTGAAGCTTTCTTT TRBJ1-1 . TRBV3-1/TRBV3-2 once 11
CASSPNGANVLTF TGTGCCAGCAGCCCAAATGGGGCCAACGTCCTGACTTTC TRBJ2-6 . TRBV6-4 . 13
CASQGAVDGYTF TGTGCCAGCCAAGGGGCCGTGGATGGCTACACCTTC TRBJ1-2 . TRBV6-1 . 12
CASSPYMNTEAFF TGTGCCAGCAGCCCGTACATGAACACTGAAGCTTTCTTT TRBJ1-1 . TRBV6-2/TRBV6-3 few 13
CASQPGQGTYEQFF TGTGCCAGCCAACCGGGACAGGGTACCTATGAGCAGTTCTTC TRBJ2-1 TRBD1 TRBV9 . 14
CASAGGFAMNTEAFF TGTGCCAGCGCGGGAGGTTTTGCTATGAACACTGAAGCTTTCTTT TRBJ1-1 . TRBV28 . 15
CASSSPRQGWNEQFF TGTGCCAGCAGCTCACCAAGACAGGGTTGGAATGAGCAGTTCTTC TRBJ2-1 TRBD1 TRBV11-2 . 15
CASRPTGRNEQYF TGTGCCAGCAGGCCGACAGGAAGAAACGAGCAGTACTTC TRBJ2-7 . TRBV2 . 13
CASNLGALQPQHF TGTGCCAGCAACCTGGGGGCCCTCCAGCCCCAGCATTTT TRBJ1-5 . TRBV2 . 13
CASSPGTGRTSISGANVLTF TGTGCCAGCAGTCCCGGGACAGGGCGCACTAGCATCTCTGGGGCCAACGTCCTGACTTTC TRBJ2-6 TRBD1 TRBV6-6 . 20
CASRTGTSDSYEQYF TGTGCCAGCAGGACCGGGACTAGCGACTCCTACGAGCAGTACTTC TRBJ2-7 TRBD2 TRBV7-2 . 15
CASSQDNPGDYEQYF TGTGCCAGCAGCCAAGATAATCCGGGGGATTACGAGCAGTACTTC TRBJ2-7 . TRBV3-1/TRBV3-2 once 15
CASSHKGLREQFF TGTGCCAGCAGCCATAAGGGTCTGCGGGAGCAGTTCTTC TRBJ2-1 . TRBV28 few 13
CASSLSLEYNEQFF TGTGCCAGCAGTTTGAGCCTAGAGTACAATGAGCAGTTCTTC TRBJ2-1 . TRBV6-2/TRBV6-3 . 14
CASGVAGGYEQYF TGTGCCAGCGGTGTGGCAGGGGGCTACGAGCAGTACTTC TRBJ2-7 TRBD1 TRBV3-1/TRBV3-2 . 13